Below, 31 T cell receptor beta chains from the same sample are listed, as sequenced in a study of blood T cell repertoires in COVID-19. Repertoires were generated with immunoSEQ multiplex PCR, while TCRdb's copy carries only in-frame clones and drops some. The sample includes about 160,000 clones, approximately 81% of them seen just once. What was sequenced was PBMCs or T cells enriched from blood (not recorded which). The receptors were gathered from a woman aged 40 to 50 with acute COVID-19.

The chain employs TRBV9 and TRBJ2-1; D perhaps matches TRBD2 (6 bases). Deletions cut 4 bases from V and 3 bases from J, with 20 bases between. The CDR3 runs 17 residues. Germline values: CDR1 SGDLS, CDR2 YYNGEE. The CDR3 loop is CASSPRRGSQNYNEQFF. The DNA for the CDR3 is TGTGCCAGCAGCCCCCGCCGGGGGAGCCAAAACTACAATGAGCAGTTCTTC.

This clone was picked up many times. The V call is TRBV24-1, the J call TRBJ2-3; 8 bases are a match to TRBD1. CDR1 KGHDR and CDR2 SFDVKD come from the germline V gene. There are 17 residues in the CDR3. Germline trimming cut 2 bases from V and 4 bases from J; bases unmatched to any gene: 10. The CDR3 here is CATSDSDRAPRSDTQYF. In nucleotides, the CDR3 is TGTGCCACCAGTGATTCGGACAGGGCGCCTAGGTCAGATACGCAGTATTTT.

The chain joins TRBV18 to TRBJ1-5, with 9 nucleotides matching TRBD1. CDR3 length equals 16 residues. From germline, CDR1 is KGHSH and CDR2 LQKENI. With 0 bases clipped from V and 3 bases from J, the junction kept 3 bases outside the gene matches. For the CDR3, the DNA is TGTGCCAGCTCACCACCCGGGACAGGGCTCAATCAGCCCCAGCATTTT. Amino acid sequence: CASSPPGTGLNQPQHF.

The chain couples TRBV24-1 to TRBJ1-3, with 9 bases identical to TRBD1. CDR1 KGHDR and CDR2 SFDVKD come from the germline V gene. This CDR3 region has 13 residues. Trimming at V came to 12 bases and at J to 2 bases, leaving 4 bases not matched to a gene. The CDR3 region has the DNA TGTGCCGCGGGGGACAGGGCTGGAAACACCATATATTTT. Amino acids: CAAGDRAGNTIYF.

The rearrangement joins TRBV14 to TRBJ1-2; a possible D gene is TRBD1 (5 bases). The CDR3 sequence is 11 residues long. Germline values: CDR1 SGHDN, CDR2 FVKESK. Trimming took off 5 bases at V and 6 bases at J, with 7 bases between the two ends. The CDR3 here is CASSAGNGYTF. CDR3 DNA sequence: TGTGCCAGCAGCGCAGGGAATGGCTACACCTTC.

With respect to this clone: The sample contains more than one DNA sequence encoding this CDR3. This chain joins TRBV27 and TRBJ1-5; D gene uncertain. Trimming left V 3 bases short and J 2 bases short, with 5 bases between. Germline values: CDR1 MNHEY, CDR2 SMNVEV (reference sequence). This CDR3 is built from 13 residues. The CDR3 protein is CASSFYGNQPQHF. CDR3 bases: TGTGCCAGCAGTTTCTACGGCAATCAGCCCCAGCATTTT.

The V gene is TRBV12-5, the J gene TRBJ1-3; D not resolved. CDR1 is LGHNT, CDR2 FRNRAP, per germline. This CDR3 is 14 amino acids long. Trimming pared 9 bases from V and 7 bases from J, leaving 19 bases between. CDR3 DNA: TGTGCTAGCCTCGACACGAACCTCTGGAACACCATATATTTT. This translates into CASLDTNLWNTIYF. Variable domain in full (rest from reference TRBV12-5 and TRBJ1-3): DARVTQTPRHKVTEMGQEVTMRCQPILGHNTVFWYRQTMMQGLELLAYFRNRAPLDDSGMPKDRFSAEMPDATLATLKIQPSEPRDSAVYFCASLDTNLWNTIYFGEGSWLTVV.

In its sample, this clone was seen a few times. The J gene is TRBJ2-3, the V gene TRBV9, with TRBD2 identical over 10 bases. V dropped 3 bases and J dropped 6; count of bases not matched to a gene: 10. Germline V gives CDR1 SGDLS, CDR2 YYNGEE. The CDR3 extends over 16 amino acids. CDR3 loop: CASSAETSGFRDTQYF. CDR3 nucleotides: TGTGCCAGCAGCGCAGAGACTAGCGGGTTTCGGGATACGCAGTATTTT.

This chain connects TRBV7-3 to TRBJ1-4; TRBD1 matches at 9 bases. Trimming removed 9 bases from V and 3 bases from J; junction bases left unmatched: 11. Germline V CDR1 and CDR2: SGHTA, FQGTGA. There are 16 residues in the CDR3. This CDR3 is CARQGAFSLANEKLFF. As DNA, the CDR3 is TGTGCCAGACAGGGGGCGTTTTCTCTCGCTAATGAAAAACTGTTTTTT.

The chain couples TRBV29-1 to TRBJ1-2; tentatively, D is TRBD1 (5 bases). Looked up from germline, CDR1 is SQVTM and CDR2 is ANQGSEA. The V and J ends lost 0 bases and 7 bases respectively, with 12 bases between them. CDR3 length: 13 amino acids. The CDR3: CSVEDRENRGYTF. In DNA, the CDR3 is TGCAGCGTTGAAGACAGGGAAAATCGTGGCTACACCTTC.

The rearrangement joins TRBV29-1 to TRBJ1-2; the D gene is possibly TRBD1 (5 bases). Trimming removed 4 bases at V and 1 base at J, with 10 bases between. Germline V gene data show CDR1 as SQVTM and CDR2 as ANQGSEA. CDR3 length: 13 amino acids. The CDR3, as DNA: TGCAGCGTTGCGGACACTCGTAACTATGGCTACACCTTC. The encoded protein is CSVADTRNYGYTF.

This clone has a handful of counts. V and J are TRBV18 and TRBJ1-2; 7 nucleotides line up with TRBD1. The CDR3 has 13 amino acids. After removal of 3 bases from V and 8 bases from J, the junction contained 6 bases not matched to a gene. Germline V lookup: CDR1 KGHSH, CDR2 LQKENI. The CDR3 nucleotides read TGTGCCAGCTCACCGAACAGGGGATCAGGCTACACCTTC. Protein: CASSPNRGSGYTF. The whole variable domain, remainder taken from reference TRBV18 and TRBJ1-2, is NAGVMQNPRHLVRRRGQEARLRCSPMKGHSHVYWYRQLPEEGLKFMVYLQKENIIDESGMPKERFSAEFPKEGPSILRIQQVVRGDSAAYFCASSPNRGSGYTFGSGTRLTVV.

This chain links TRBV9 with TRBJ2-1; 7 bases fit TRBD2. The CDR3 loop spans 17 amino acids. Trimming cost V 4 bases and J 7 bases; bases outside gene matches: 17. CDR1 and CDR2 (germline): SGDLS, YYNGEE. The CDR3 loop reads CASSTTILARTTNEQFF. In DNA, the CDR3 is TGTGCCAGCAGCACCACCATACTAGCGCGAACCACTAATGAGCAGTTCTTC.

The genes are TRBV5-1 and TRBJ1-2; 8 bases match TRBD1. The CDR3 length is 14 residues. The V and J ends lost 4 bases and 5 bases, in that order; junction bases with no gene match: 7. Germline-derived CDR1 and CDR2 are SGHRS and YFSETQ. The CDR3 is CASSRGQAEYGYTF. The CDR3, as DNA: TGCGCCAGCAGCCGGGGACAGGCTGAATATGGCTACACCTTC.

The count of this clone is one. The V and J genes are TRBV5-1 and TRBJ2-3; 7 bases map to TRBD2. This CDR3 spans 15 amino acids. V shed 3 bases, J shed 0 bases, and the junction held 4 bases outside the gene matches. The germline V gene encodes CDR1 SGHRS and CDR2 YFSETQ. The CDR3 DNA is TGCGCCAGCAGCTCCCTTAGCGGGAGCACAGATACGCAGTATTTT. Translated, it gives CASSSLSGSTDTQYF.

This clone was counted a few times. The gene calls are TRBV19 and TRBJ1-5; 7 nucleotides agree with TRBD1. V trimming: 7 bases; J trimming: 0 bases; junction bases outside the gene matches: 12. Germline assignment: CDR1 LNHDA and CDR2 SQIVND (reference sequence). This CDR3 contains 17 residues. The CDR3 loop is CASNRVRQGNSNQPQHF. Here the CDR3 DNA reads TGTGCCAGTAATCGGGTCCGACAGGGAAATAGCAATCAGCCCCAGCATTTT.

There are a few counts of this clone. This chain links TRBV15 with TRBJ2-2, with 8 bases lining up with TRBD1. V was clipped by 5 bases and J by 10 bases; unmatched bases: 12. The CDR3 is 15 residues long. From germline, CDR1 is LNHNV and CDR2 YYDKDF (reference sequence). The CDR3, as DNA: TGTGCCACCAGCGCACCGGGACAGGCGTCTTTGGAGCTGTTTTTT. Protein: CATSAPGQASLELFF.

The CDR3 bases are TGTGCCAGCAGCCAGACAACTGGGGGGGACACTGAAGCTTTCTTT. Translation: CASSQTTGGDTEAFF. The rearrangement joins TRBV4-2 to TRBJ1-1; tentative D call: TRBD1 (5 bases). The CDR3 runs 15 residues. Germline V CDR1 and CDR2: LGHNA, YNFKEQ. Trimming removed 3 bases from V and 3 bases from J, with 14 bases in between.

In this sample, this clone turned up a few times. The DNA of the CDR3 is TGCGCCAGCAGCTTGGAGAGGTGGGACAGCGGCTACACCTTC. Protein sequence: CASSLERWDSGYTF. V and J are TRBV5-1 and TRBJ1-2; 7 bases match TRBD1. Germline V gene sequence: CDR1 SGHRS, CDR2 YFSETQ. Germline trimming cut 0 bases from V and 8 bases from J; bases unmatched to any gene: 7. The CDR3 is 14 amino acids.

The gene calls are TRBV5-1 and TRBJ2-5, with D maybe TRBD1 (6 bases). The V and J ends lost 7 bases and 4 bases respectively, with 17 bases between them. From germline, CDR1 is SGHRS and CDR2 YFSETQ. This CDR3 comprises 14 residues. The CDR3 DNA reads as TGCGCCAGCTCAAACCGGGACACCGTAGAGACCCAGTACTTC. Translation gives CASSNRDTVETQYF.

This clone was detected once. The chain recombines TRBV7-9 with TRBJ2-2, with 9 nucleotides matching TRBD1. CDR3 length: 15 amino acids. Germline CDR1 and CDR2: SEHNR and FQNEAQ (reference sequence). The V segment lost 4 bases and the J segment 4 bases; nucleotides outside the gene matches: 4. The chain's CDR3 is CASSSDRGPTGELFF. The CDR3 nucleotides read TGTGCCAGCAGCTCGGACAGGGGTCCCACCGGGGAGCTGTTTTTT.

The chain links TRBV5-8 to TRBJ2-1; 9 nucleotides line up with TRBD2. The CDR3 runs 16 residues. Trimming removed 3 bases from V and 5 bases from J; junction bases left unmatched: 9. Per the germline V gene, CDR1 is SGHTS and CDR2 is YDEGEE. CDR3 residues: CASSSFGTSWDNEQFF. CDR3 DNA: TGTGCCAGCAGCTCCTTTGGGACTAGCTGGGACAATGAGCAGTTCTTC. The whole variable domain, remainder taken from reference TRBV5-8 and TRBJ2-1, is EAGVTQSPTHLIKTRGQQATLRCSPISGHTSVYWYQQALGLGLQFLLWYDEGEERNRGNFPPRFSGRQFPNYSSELNVNALELEDSALYLCASSSFGTSWDNEQFFGPGTRLTVL.

This clone was seen just once. The J gene is TRBJ1-2, the V gene TRBV9, with D unclear. V was shortened by 0 bases and J by 2 bases, with 8 bases between the two germline ends. The CDR3 is 14 residues long. Germline V lookup: CDR1 SGDLS, CDR2 YYNGEE. CDR3: CASSVGSGNYGYTF. The DNA for the CDR3 is TGTGCCAGCAGCGTAGGTTCAGGAAACTATGGCTACACCTTC.

The CDR3 here is CSASVNEQFF. DNA of the CDR3: TGCAGTGCCAGCGTTAATGAGCAGTTCTTC. This chain connects TRBV20-1 to TRBJ2-1; D is unresolved. V dropped 6 bases and J dropped 7 bases, with 7 bases sitting between them. This CDR3 has 10 amino acids. Germline V lookup: CDR1 DFQATT, CDR2 SNEGSKA (reference sequence).

The chain carries TRBV6-1 and TRBJ2-1; D remains unclear. The CDR3 contains 17 residues. Trimming took 2 bases from V and 1 from J, leaving 15 bases between them. The V gene's germline CDR1 is MNHNS and CDR2 SASEGT. Written as DNA, the CDR3 is TGTGCCAGCAGTGAAAGTCAGGCAGGTGAATCCTACAATGAGCAGTTCTTC. This translates into CASSESQAGESYNEQFF.

This chain uses TRBV11-2 with TRBJ1-3; TRBD1 agrees at 7 bases. Per the germline V gene, CDR1 is SGHAT and CDR2 is FQNNGV. The CDR3 extends over 16 amino acids. J lost 1 base, V lost 3 bases, and 6 bases had no gene match. The CDR3 sequence: CASSLIRQGSGNTIYF. In nucleotides, the CDR3 is TGTGCCAGCAGCTTGATCAGACAGGGATCTGGAAACACCATATATTTT.

The chain employs TRBV27 and TRBJ1-4, with a tentative D call TRBD1 (6 bases). CDR1 and CDR2 from the germline V gene are MNHEY and SMNVEV (reference sequence). The CDR3 has 14 residues. Trimming shortened V by 6 bases and J by 4 bases, and 12 bases separated the two germline ends. CDR3 in DNA: TGTGCCAGCAGGGGGGACAACTATAATGAAAAACTGTTTTTT. This encodes CASRGDNYNEKLFF.

The V call is TRBV4-1, the J call TRBJ2-2, with D possibly matching TRBD1 (6 bases). Between the trimmed V and J ends, which lost 1 base and 6 bases, there was a span of 9 bases. Germline loops: CDR1 MGHRA, CDR2 YSYEKL. The CDR3 totals 14 residues. CDR3 sequence (DNA): TGCGCCAGCAGCCAAGTAGGGGGTGCCGGGGAGCTGTTTTTT. Its translation: CASSQVGGAGELFF.

The chain is built from TRBV18 and TRBJ2-1; 8 bases are a match to TRBD2. The CDR3 is 17 amino acids. The V gene's germline CDR1 is KGHSH and CDR2 LQKENI. J was trimmed by 8 bases and V by 0 bases; bases with no gene match: 12. CDR3 in DNA: TGTGCCAGCTCACCACCGGGTAGCGGGATCCCGAAGGATGAGCAGTTCTTC. Encoded protein: CASSPPGSGIPKDEQFF.

The genes are TRBV6-5 and TRBJ1-1, with D possibly TRBD1 on 5 matching bases. Germline V gene data show CDR1 as MNHEY and CDR2 as SVGAGI. The CDR3 loop spans 16 amino acids. V gave up 4 bases and J gave up 0 bases, with 15 bases separating them. CDR3 sequence reads: CASSLLGPLMNTEAFF. The CDR3 DNA follows: TGTGCCAGCAGTTTATTGGGGCCACTCATGAACACTGAAGCTTTCTTT.

The chain has TRBV13 and TRBJ1-4; maybe TRBD1 (6 bases). CDR3 length: 15 residues. V was pared by 1 base and J by 7 bases, with 13 bases between. Germline loops: CDR1 PRHDT, CDR2 FYEKMQ (reference sequence). The CDR3 region has the DNA TGTGCCAGCAGCTTAGAGAGGGGGAGTGGTGAAAAACTGTTTTTT. Its protein is CASSLERGSGEKLFF.